Sequencing of this T cell receptor (beta chain) was carried out in a study of radiotherapy plus CTLA-4 blockade in lung cancer (dated by TCRdb to the late 2010s). Some background on the complete study: Among the enrolled patients, about 19% had an objective response, and about 29% reached disease control. The investigation overall reported the following: Early dynamic changes in blood T cell clones, together with increased serum interferon-beta after radiation, were reported as the strongest predictors of response. After treatment with radiotherapy and ipilimumab, TCR clones that came from tumors expanded in the peripheral blood.

With regard to this clone: Its antigen is currently not known. No per-base quality is available; no much larger clone lies one base away.

In this study, focal radiation therapy paired with CTLA-4 blockade (ipilimumab) was tested in patients who had chemo-refractory metastatic non-small-cell lung cancer. Receptors were amplified or captured by the immunoSEQ multiplex PCR assay. This is the immuneACCESS table as TCRdb keeps it, with only in-frame sequences that have V and J called. A part of the clones is gone; compared with another copy, unresolved V genes explain less than half, and the rest is unexplained. Counted in this sample were tens of thousands of clones; more than 60% of them appeared once. In total, the top ten clones hold roughly 3.5% of the sample. The germline V gene encodes CDR1 SGHTA and CDR2 FQGNSA. V drops 7 bases and J drops 6 bases, leaving 10 bases in between. Reading from cysteine to phenylalanine, the CDR3 counts 13 amino acids. Only the CDR3 DNA stays, 39 bases, in frame from base 1.

The receptor comes from a human donor with non-small cell lung cancer who had a partial response to radiotherapy plus ipilimumab. This specimen consisted of peripheral blood, obtained from a patient treated with radiotherapy plus ipilimumab. The chain joins TRBV7-2 to TRBJ1-6; too little of a D gene remains to name it. The DNA is TGTGCCAGCACTCCCGTTCGTAATTCACCCCTCCACTTT. Translated, this is CASTPVRNSPLHF.